This TCR beta chain was sequenced in a study of shared clonotypes between healthy human individuals. Measured with immunoSEQ multiplex PCR; TCRdb has only the in-frame clones, and not every one. The sample has 2.3 million or so clones, approximately 93% seen once. CDR3 length: 16 residues. The V end was cut by 5 bases, the J end by 0 bases, with 16 bases between. CDR1 SEHNR and CDR2 FQNEAQ come from the germline V gene (reference sequence). This sequence originates from a man younger than 35 in good health. Some clones in this sample may be carry-over from other donors' samples. The gene calls are TRBV7-9 and TRBJ1-1; a weak D match, TRBD1 (6 bases). Sequences were obtained from naive CD4+ T cells from PBMCs. Subset of the sample: CD45RA+ positively selected. The CDR3 nucleotides read TGTGCCAGCAGCCCCGGGACAACAACAATGAACACTGAAGCTTTCTTT. Protein product: CASSPGTTTMNTEAFF.